The clone carrying this TCR beta chain was seen at least ten times. As yet, its antigen is unknown. With MiXCR, TCRdb reprocessed the PCR reads. This table has fewer than 40,000 clones, over 14% appearing once. Per germline, CDR1 LNHDA and CDR2 SQIVND (reference sequence). V was trimmed by 4 bases and J by 9 bases, leaving 15 bases between them. This CDR3 comprises 13 residues. The sample belongs to a study of metastatic and nonmetastatic thyroid tumors. Across the study: Blood and tumor or nodule tissue repertoires from malignant and benign thyroid patients were compared. Study findings and constraints: When malignant thyroid tumors were compared with benign nodules, TCR beta diversity was reportedly significantly higher in the malignant tumors. This held in both blood and tumor samples.

No treatment had been given to any patient before thyroid surgery. The TCR originated in a male donor with papillary thyroid cancer or a benign thyroid nodule (not recorded which). Some clones in this sample may be carry-over from other donors' samples. The sequencing sample was made of blood. The chain employs TRBV19 and TRBJ1-2; the D gene is possibly TRBD1 (6 bases). CDR3 amino acids: CASSTGRRGSYTF. The CDR3 DNA reads as TGTGCCAGTAGTACCGGCCGAAGGGGGAGCTACACCTTC. The full variable domain, completed using reference TRBV19 and TRBJ1-2, is DGGITQSPKYLFRKEGQNVTLSCEQNLNHDAMYWYRQDPGQGLRLIYYSQIVNDFQKGDIAEGYSVSREKKESFPLTVTSAQKNPTAFYLCASSTGRRGSYTFGSGTRLTVV.